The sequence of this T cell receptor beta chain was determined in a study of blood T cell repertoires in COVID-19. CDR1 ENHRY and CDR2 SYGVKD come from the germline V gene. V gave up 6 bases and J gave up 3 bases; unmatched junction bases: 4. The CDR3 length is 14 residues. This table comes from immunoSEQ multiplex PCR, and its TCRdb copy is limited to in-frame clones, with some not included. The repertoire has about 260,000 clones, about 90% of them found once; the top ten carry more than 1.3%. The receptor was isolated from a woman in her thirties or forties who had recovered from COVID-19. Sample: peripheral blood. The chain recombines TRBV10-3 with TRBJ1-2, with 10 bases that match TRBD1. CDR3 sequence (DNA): TGTGCCATCAGGCGACAGGGGGCCTACTATGGCTACACCTTC. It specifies CAIRRQGAYYGYTF.